The following is a T cell receptor beta chain sequence with its context. Its antigen is unidentified. The data were taken from a study of identical twins. TCRdb reanalysed the 5' RACE reads using MiXCR and keeps one entry per CDR3 protein. The sample lists a few hundred thousand distinct CDR3 sequences; roughly 9.9% were seen once. General study results and limits: Monozygotic twin pairs showed more out-of-frame TCR alpha sharing than models estimated. Out-of-frame alpha sequences that twins shared showed excess low generation probability.

The V and J ends lost 5 bases and 5 bases, in that order; junction bases with no gene match: 16. The CDR3 spans 19 residues. These data were also reused for a study on yellow fever vaccine responses in identical twins.

The clonotype was recovered from a young woman in good health. The sample consisted of PBMCs. The chain employs TRBV12-3 or TRBV12-4 and TRBJ2-5, with 14 bases that match TRBD2. The CDR3 DNA reads as TGTGCCAGCAGTATGGGACTAGCGGGAGATTCGTCTGTCTGGGAGACCCAGTACTTC. This encodes CASSMGLAGDSSVWETQYF.